The 26 T cell receptor beta chains below all came from one sample that was sequenced in a study of a mutant IDH1 vaccine in newly diagnosed glioma. Using immunoSEQ multiplex PCR, the repertoire was profiled, and TCRdb retains in-frame clones only, with some absent. The sample has some 100,000 clones, 83% seen once; the top ten hold around 7.4%. Sample time point: baseline, week 1 (first vaccination visit). Treatment of the sample: pre-vaccination baseline after standard-of-care therapy. The sample was PBMCs, taken from a glioma patient treated with radiotherapy, temozolomide or both. The receptor source for this set is a woman between 50 and 59 years old with glioma.

CDR3 amino acids: CASSVGGENTEAFF. CDR3 sequence (DNA): TGTGCCAGCAGCGTCGGAGGGGAGAACACTGAAGCTTTCTTT. This chain joins TRBV9 and TRBJ1-1; TRBD1 is a possible D gene (5 bases). The CDR3 has 14 amino acids. V dropped 2 bases and J dropped 1 base, with 9 bases sitting between them. Germline V gene sequence: CDR1 SGDLS, CDR2 YYNGEE.

The chain has TRBV5-4 and TRBJ2-2; 7 bases are shared with TRBD1. V was pared by 1 base and J by 5 bases, with 11 bases of the junction left unmatched. The CDR3 spans 17 residues. The germline CDR1 and CDR2 sequences are SGHNT and YYREEE (reference sequence). The CDR3 loop is CASSLRTQTGTTGELFF. The CDR3 bases are TGTGCCAGCAGCTTGAGAACGCAGACAGGGACGACCGGGGAGCTGTTTTTT.

The V call is TRBV5-5, the J call TRBJ1-4; D call uncertain. V was shortened by 0 bases and J by 8 bases, with 2 bases between the two germline ends. CDR3 length equals 11 residues. Germline-derived CDR1 and CDR2 are SGHKS and YYEKEE (reference sequence). As DNA, the CDR3 is TGTGCCAGCAGCTTGGAGGAAAAACTGTTTTTT. It is translated as CASSLEEKLFF.

This chain links TRBV6-1 with TRBJ1-1; perhaps TRBD1 as D (5 bases). The V end was cut by 10 bases, the J end by 4 bases, with 16 bases between. In germline, CDR1 is MNHNS, CDR2 SASEGT. The CDR3 is 13 residues long. Written as DNA, the CDR3 is TGTGCCATCCTGGGGCGCCTGGGCACTGAAGCTTTCTTT. This translates into CAILGRLGTEAFF.

This clone has a single count. The chain employs TRBV14 and TRBJ2-1, with D possibly TRBD2 on 5 matching bases. The CDR3 is made up of 16 amino acids. V lost 2 bases and J lost 4, with 15 bases in between. Looked up from germline, CDR1 is SGHDN and CDR2 is FVKESK. Written as DNA, the CDR3 is TGTGCCAGCAGCCAAAGAAAAGGGAGTTTATACAATGAGCAGTTCTTC. Its translation is CASSQRKGSLYNEQFF.

This clone was seen a handful of times. V usage is TRBV27 and J usage is TRBJ2-7; no firm D call. V was pared by 5 bases and J by 5 bases, with 10 bases between. Looked up from germline, CDR1 is MNHEY and CDR2 is SMNVEV (reference sequence). The CDR3 extends over 12 amino acids. The CDR3: CASSRSIDEQYF. CDR3 DNA sequence: TGTGCCAGCAGTCGATCCATTGACGAGCAGTACTTC.

The V gene is TRBV11-3, the J gene TRBJ2-1; 8 bases align to TRBD1. This CDR3 comprises 15 residues. The ends lost 6 bases at V and 0 bases at J; junction bases unmatched: 4. Germline V gene data show CDR1 as SGHNT and CDR2 as YENEEA. The CDR3, as DNA: TGTGCCAGCAGTCATGGACAGGGCTCCTACAATGAGCAGTTCTTC. This sequence encodes CASSHGQGSYNEQFF.

The genes are TRBV27 and TRBJ1-5, with unresolved D. From germline, CDR1 is MNHEY and CDR2 SMNVEV (reference sequence). The CDR3 spans 12 residues. V was clipped by 4 bases and J by 5 bases, with 6 bases between them. Here the CDR3 reads CASSWPYQPQHF. The DNA for the CDR3 is TGTGCCAGCAGTTGGCCTTATCAGCCCCAGCATTTT.

The V gene is TRBV4-2, the J gene TRBJ1-2, with 8 nucleotides matching TRBD1. There are 18 residues in the CDR3. CDR1 and CDR2 from the germline V gene are LGHNA and YNFKEQ. Trimming removed 0 bases from V and 4 bases from J; junction bases left unmatched: 13. This chain's CDR3 is CASSQDSRTGSNLYGYTF. CDR3 sequence (DNA): TGTGCCAGCAGCCAAGATTCCAGGACAGGGTCTAACCTCTATGGCTACACCTTC.

In this sample, this clone turned up once. The gene calls are TRBV30 and TRBJ1-2, with 7 positions matching TRBD1. Losses at the gene ends were 4 bases for V and 4 bases for J; bases not matched to a gene: 9. This CDR3 is 14 amino acids long. Per the germline V gene, CDR1 is GTSNPN and CDR2 is SVGIG (reference sequence). CDR3 in amino acids: CAWTRIGGTYGYTF. The CDR3 DNA reads TGTGCCTGGACCAGGATAGGGGGCACCTATGGCTACACCTTC.

The rearrangement joins TRBV28 to TRBJ1-1; D not resolved. The CDR3 runs 13 residues. Germline CDR1 is MDHEN and CDR2 is SYDVKM. With 2 bases removed from V and 1 base from J, the gap between germline ends came to 5 bases. CDR3 DNA: TGTGCCAGCAGTTTAGGACCGAACACTGAAGCTTTCTTT. Protein sequence: CASSLGPNTEAFF.

As DNA, the CDR3 is TGTGCTAGTGGCACGGGACAGGGGGCAGATACGCAGTATTTT. Translation gives CASGTGQGADTQYF. The V gene is TRBV12-5, the J gene TRBJ2-3; TRBD1 matches at 11 bases. After removal of 6 bases from V and 4 bases from J, the junction contained 3 bases not matched to a gene. From germline, CDR1 is LGHNT and CDR2 FRNRAP. CDR3 length: 14 amino acids.

This CDR3 reads CASSRDFSLGETQYF. CDR3 bases: TGTGCCAGCAGCCGGGACTTCTCCTTGGGAGAGACCCAGTACTTC. The chain uses TRBV14 and TRBJ2-5; weak D call: TRBD2 (6 bases). CDR3 length: 15 residues. Trimming took 4 bases from V and 4 from J, leaving 16 bases between them. Germline CDR1 and CDR2: SGHDN and FVKESK.

The chain carries TRBV4-3 and TRBJ1-4; TRBD1 is a possible D gene (5 bases). The germline V and J ends were trimmed by 0 bases and 2 bases, with 13 bases remaining between them. The CDR3 is made up of 17 amino acids. Germline V CDR1 and CDR2: LGHNA, YSLEER. The CDR3 region has the DNA TGCGCCAGCAGCCAAGATATCGGGGGGTCCACTAATGAAAAACTGTTTTTT. Amino acids: CASSQDIGGSTNEKLFF.

This clone has a single count. This CDR3 reads CASSPTTGPNEKLFF. CDR3 in DNA: TGTGCCAGCAGCCCTACGACAGGCCCCAATGAAAAACTGTTTTTT. The chain links TRBV5-4 to TRBJ1-4; weak D call: TRBD1 (6 bases). V lost 4 bases and J lost 5, with 15 bases in between. Germline lookup yields CDR1 SGHNT and CDR2 YYREEE (reference sequence). The CDR3 loop spans 15 amino acids.

The chain carries TRBV18 and TRBJ1-4; D is unclear. This CDR3 has 15 amino acids. With 4 bases removed from V and 7 bases from J, the gap between germline ends came to 16 bases. CDR1 KGHSH and CDR2 LQKENI come from the germline V gene. The CDR3: CASSRAGGRREKLFF. CDR3 bases: TGTGCCAGCTCACGCGCTGGAGGGCGCCGTGAAAAACTGTTTTTT.

The chain couples TRBV19 to TRBJ2-3; D assignment may be TRBD1 or TRBD2 (5 bases each). V was trimmed by 5 bases and J by 6 bases, leaving 15 bases between them. This CDR3 comprises 14 residues. The germline CDR1 and CDR2 sequences are LNHDA and SQIVND (reference sequence). As DNA, the CDR3 is TGTGCCAGTAGTCTCCGCCGGGGCCTCGATACGCAGTATTTT. Protein sequence: CASSLRRGLDTQYF.

This clone was detected only a few times. The genes are TRBV14 and TRBJ1-3; D might be TRBD1 (6 bases). V was shortened by 4 bases and J by 7 bases, with 17 bases between the two germline ends. Germline CDR1 reads SGHDN; CDR2 reads FVKESK. The CDR3 is 15 residues long. The CDR3: CASSLPTGTTNTIYF. The CDR3, as DNA: TGTGCCAGCAGCCTCCCTACCGGGACAACCAACACCATATATTTT.

This rearrangement joins TRBV5-1 to TRBJ2-2; 10 positions agree with TRBD1. The length of the CDR3 is 14 residues. J gave up 4 bases and V 3 bases, and 0 bases lay outside the gene matches. Germline values: CDR1 SGHRS, CDR2 YFSETQ. For the CDR3, the DNA is TGCGCCAGCAGCTGGACAGGGGGCACCGGGGAGCTGTTTTTT. This codes for CASSWTGGTGELFF.

The CDR3 protein is CSGGRLGQPNGGQFF. The CDR3 DNA reads as TGCAGCGGGGGTCGCCTGGGACAGCCCAACGGGGGGCAGTTCTTC. The rearrangement uses TRBV29-1 and TRBJ2-1; possibly TRBD1 for D (7 bases). Germline loops: CDR1 SQVTM, CDR2 ANQGSEA. There are 15 residues in the CDR3. V lost 7 bases and J lost 12, with 28 bases in between.

In nucleotides, the CDR3 is TGTGCCAGCAGAAGACTGGGGGATTCACCCCTCCACTTT. Amino acid sequence: CASRRLGDSPLHF. V gene TRBV5-4 combines with J gene TRBJ1-6; a weak D match, TRBD1 (5 bases). CDR3 length equals 13 residues. The germline V gene has CDR1 SGHNT and CDR2 YYREEE (reference sequence). V dropped 5 bases and J dropped 8 bases, with 11 bases sitting between them. The whole variable domain, remainder taken from reference TRBV5-4 and TRBJ1-6, is ETGVTQSPTHLIKTRGQQVTLRCSSQSGHNTVSWYQQALGQGPQFIFQYYREEENGRGNFPPRFSGLQFPNYSSELNVNALELDDSALYLCASRRLGDSPLHFGNGTRLTVT.

This clone was seen a few times. The chain has TRBV21-1 and TRBJ2-7. TRBV21-1 is a pseudogene. The CDR3 extends over 14 amino acids. The CDR3 protein is CASSLPPENYEQYF. DNA of the CDR3: TGTGCCAGCAGCCTCCCCCCAGAGAACTACGAGCAGTACTTC.

V usage is TRBV27 and J usage is TRBJ1-1, with 7 positions matching TRBD1. The CDR3 is made up of 14 amino acids. The germline gives CDR1 MNHEY, CDR2 SMNVEV (reference sequence). The V gene end was trimmed by 6 bases and the J gene end by 1 base; junction bases not matched to a gene: 5. CDR3 bases: TGTGCCAGCAGAGGGGGCCTACCGAACACTGAAGCTTTCTTT. Translating gives CASRGGLPNTEAFF.

The genes are TRBV2 and TRBJ1-2; weak D call: TRBD1 (6 bases). V gave up 5 bases and J gave up 4 bases, with 17 bases separating them. Germline CDR1 SNHLY, CDR2 FYNNEI. The CDR3 is 15 residues long. CDR3 in DNA: TGTGCCAGCAGTCTCCGGACAGCGATTAGCTATGGCTACACCTTC. It is translated as CASSLRTAISYGYTF.

The V and J genes are TRBV6-1 and TRBJ1-5; D may be TRBD1 (5 bases). The CDR3 has 14 residues. V lost 7 bases, J lost 8 bases, and 18 bases lay in between. The germline gives CDR1 MNHNS, CDR2 SASEGT. The CDR3, as DNA: TGTGCCAGCATGTTTGGGACCCGCAGGGAGCCCCAGCATTTT. It codes for CASMFGTRREPQHF.

This rearrangement joins TRBV4-2 to TRBJ2-3; 9 nucleotides align to TRBD1. CDR3 length: 17 residues. CDR1 is LGHNA and CDR2 is YNFKEQ in the germline V gene. Trimming cost V 1 base and J 0 bases; bases outside gene matches: 5. Here the CDR3 reads CASSQGGTGLSTDTQYF. DNA of the CDR3: TGTGCCAGCAGCCAAGGCGGGACAGGGCTAAGCACAGATACGCAGTATTTT.